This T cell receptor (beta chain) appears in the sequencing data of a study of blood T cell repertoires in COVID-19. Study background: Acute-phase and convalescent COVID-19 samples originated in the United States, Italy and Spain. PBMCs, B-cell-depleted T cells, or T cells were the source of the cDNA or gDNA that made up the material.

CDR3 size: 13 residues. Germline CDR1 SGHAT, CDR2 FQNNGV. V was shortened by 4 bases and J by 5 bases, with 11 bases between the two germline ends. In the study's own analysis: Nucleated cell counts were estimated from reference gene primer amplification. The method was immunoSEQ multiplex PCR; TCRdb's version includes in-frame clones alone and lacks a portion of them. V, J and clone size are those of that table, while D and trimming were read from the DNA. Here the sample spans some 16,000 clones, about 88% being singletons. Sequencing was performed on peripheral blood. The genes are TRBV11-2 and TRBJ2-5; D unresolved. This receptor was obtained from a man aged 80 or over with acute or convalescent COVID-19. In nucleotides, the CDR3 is TGTGCCAGCAGCTCTTGGGCTGGGGAGACCCAGTACTTC. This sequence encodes CASSSWAGETQYF. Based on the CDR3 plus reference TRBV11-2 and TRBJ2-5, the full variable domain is EAGVAQSPRYKIIEKRQSVAFWCNPISGHATLYWYQQILGQGPKLLIQFQNNGVVDDSQLPKDRFSAERLKGVDSTLKIQPAKLEDSAVYLCASSSWAGETQYFGPGTRLLVL.